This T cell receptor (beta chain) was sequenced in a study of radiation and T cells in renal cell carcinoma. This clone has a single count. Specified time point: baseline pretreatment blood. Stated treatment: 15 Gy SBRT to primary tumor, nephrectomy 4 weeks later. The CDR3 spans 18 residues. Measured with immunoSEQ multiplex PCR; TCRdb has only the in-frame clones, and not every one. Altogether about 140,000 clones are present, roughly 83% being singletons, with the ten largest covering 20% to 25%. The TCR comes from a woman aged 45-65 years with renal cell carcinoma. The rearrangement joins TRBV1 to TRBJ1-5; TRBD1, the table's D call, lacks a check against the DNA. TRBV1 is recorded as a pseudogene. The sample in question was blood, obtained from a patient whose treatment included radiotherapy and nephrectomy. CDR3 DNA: TGCACCAGCTTACGTCCCGGGACAGGGACCTATAGCAATCAGCCCCAGCATTTT. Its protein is CTSLRPGTGTYSNQPQHF.